This T cell receptor beta chain was captured in a study of cytomegalovirus exposure and HLA in healthy donors (dated by TCRdb to 2016 to 2017). About the study as a whole: An earlier analysis of roughly 500 of the donors reported more than 250 Gb of sequence data and 117 million unique TCR beta sequences from 150 million to 200 million T cells. All discovery cohort repertoires had been generated on a single sequencing platform. In an earlier analysis of a few hundred of the donors, high-throughput TCR beta sequencing was used to judge whether each TCR beta V gene segment behaved as functional or pseudogenic. Genome-wide SNP genotypes for about 60% of the roughly 670 donors were used in a later genetic analysis, which treated that subset as a discovery cohort. HLA typing included class I and class II loci at four-digit resolution. The aim of the study was to test whether cataloging public T cell receptors could identify signatures of past pathogen exposure. Rather than drawing on any new phenotypic data, the later analysis identified candidate immune exposures from TCR beta sequences and the way those sequences occurred across donors. Four or five DR-DQ haplotypes were handled as single units for association and clustering because linkage in the cohort was strong. The study combined high-throughput TCR immunosequencing, statistical association of individual TCRs with disease status, and machine learning to predict cytomegalovirus infection status. The T cell repertoires of under 700 subjects were profiled by immunosequencing and related to cytomegalovirus serostatus. The number of typed donors differed by locus: 629-630 for A, B, C, DRB1 and DQB1; approximately 540 for DQA1; 606 for DPA1; and around 490 for DPB1. Among several hundred genotyped donors of the cohort, an average of approximately 220,000 unique TCR beta nucleotide sequences was sequenced per donor, of which about 18% were non-productive. Of the approximately 400 genotyped donors, 81% were placed in the genetic ancestry cluster associated with self-reported Caucasian donors. Alongside the repertoire data, information on donor age, sex, ethnicity and CMV serostatus was compiled. An early release covering 550 to 700 HLA-typed donors comprised 250 to 350 gigabases of sequencing data and tens of millions of unique TCR sequences. In addition to the first cohort of 650 to 800 subjects, a separate validation cohort of approximately 130 different subjects was used. In a later analysis, previously published TCR beta repertoires from 500 to 750 donors were re-analyzed and high-resolution HLA genotyping was added so that TCR occurrence patterns could be studied. Paper-wide results and their limitations: Only TCR beta chains were sequenced in this cohort, and the absence of alpha or paired-chain data limited detectable features. Some IMGT-functional V segments, including TRBV6-2 and TRBV6-3, could not be told apart with the 87-base-pair reads, so those segments were excluded. A later analysis found that most CMV-associated TCR beta chains appeared HLA-restricted, with HLA associations seemingly driven largely by CMV exposure. A total of about 150 TCR beta chains were listed by the study as associated with cytomegalovirus. Assigning TCR associations to individual alleles was difficult when HLA alleles, especially DR and DQ, strongly co-occurred. In a later analysis, the rate of TCR association differed among HLA loci, with DRB1 alleles having the most associated TCRs and HLA-C alleles having the fewest. A further reported finding was that TCR beta sequences accurately predicted the HLA-A and HLA-B alleles for most subjects in the first cohort. Seventeen rarely observed V segments, including chromosome 9 orphons, were excluded from the earlier analysis of about 600 of the donors because counts were too low. A group of highly shared sequence variants was considered likely to be a technical artifact of the sequencing pipeline. An earlier analysis of 587 of the donors showed that most TCR beta V segments appeared in productive rearrangements either about 87% or about 30% of the time, which broadly matched IMGT annotations. While some public TCRs were present in many individuals, most TCR sequences turned up only very rarely across donors. It was suggested by the authors that the approach could potentially be generalized to other disease states and immunological phenotypes. A few of the identified cytomegalovirus-associated TCR beta chains were confirmed in vitro to be specific for cytomegalovirus antigens. HLA typing was unavailable for some donors at each locus, so association tests used only the typed subset. In a later analysis, HLA-associated TCR beta chains were found to be more clonally expanded and to have lower generation probabilities than equally common non-associated chains. Roughly uniform sequencing depth across donors was assumed in presence/absence analyses, although this assumption may not hold. Correlated functional status among segregating V segments might reflect linkage disequilibrium, but an unknown experimental factor could not be ruled out. A later genetic analysis associated a missense DCLRE1C variant with V-gene and J-gene trimming of TCR beta chains, and an independent cohort replicated the association. In a later analysis, several top co-occurrence clusters were reported to appear linked to parvovirus B19, influenza, CMV and Epstein-Barr virus. In a later analysis, over 15,000 TCR beta sequences were associated with specific HLA alleles at a false discovery rate of 0.05. Cytomegalovirus status was reported to be diagnosed by the classifier with high specificity and sensitivity in both the original and validation cohorts. In a later genetic analysis, fewer N-insertions in productive TCRs were reported among donors in an Asian-associated ancestry cluster than the roughly 700-donor mean. CMV serostatus was the only immune exposure information available for the cohort.

Receptor libraries were prepared by the immunoSEQ multiplex PCR assay. The multiplex PCR relied on a mix of 60 forward primers for TCR Vbeta segments and 13 reverse primers for TCR Jbeta segments. A multiplex PCR assay on genomic DNA amplified the CDR3 region of rearranged TCR beta genes. The amplified TCR beta libraries were sequenced on the Illumina HiSeq System as 87-base-pair reads. The original pipeline was this. Across the roughly 700 repertoires, a later analysis counted roughly 84 million unique TCR beta chains, roughly 11 million of which were shared by at least two donors. Raw reads were error-corrected and collapsed into unique sequences by a nearest-neighbor algorithm in which closely related sequences were merged to remove PCR and sequencing errors. V, D and J gene segments were assigned by aligning CDR3 sequences to IMGT reference sequences. For a sequence to be retained, at least a six-nucleotide match to both a V gene segment and a J gene segment was required. A rearrangement was called productive if the CDR3 had no stop codons and remained in frame with V and J, and every other rearrangement was called non-productive. Following IMGT convention, CDR3 was defined as the stretch from the second conserved V-encoded cysteine to the conserved J-encoded phenylalanine. In an earlier analysis of more than 550 of the donors, sequences lacking an unambiguous match to a single V gene segment were excluded. In an earlier analysis of some 590 of the donors, V segments were called functional above 56.7% productive rearrangements and were called segregating when the between-donor standard deviation exceeded 5%. A statistical classification framework was built for diagnosing cytomegalovirus status from the catalog of TCR beta chain sequences. In a later analysis, V and J genes were assigned by comparing TCR nucleotide sequences against IMGT/GENE-DB human TR gene sequences. Using the TCRdist pipeline, a later analysis assigned CDR3 sequences along with most-parsimonious VDJ recombination scenarios. In a later analysis, every TCR beta chain was defined by the combination of its CDR3 amino acid sequence and its V-gene family, and reads without a unique V-gene family were dropped. In a later analysis, 450 to 600 highly shared, low-generation-probability nucleotide sequences were removed to address suspected cross-contamination and a sequencing artifact. For each public chain, a later analysis derived a clonal expansion index from normalized ranks of inferred template counts within each repertoire. In a later analysis, generation probabilities were computed with a VDJ recombination model fitted to out-of-frame rearrangements, and the resulting probabilities were checked against IGoR. In a later analysis, hypergeometric tests were used to score TCR-TCR, TCR-HLA and TCR-CMV co-occurrence, with a repertoire-size bias correction applied to TCR pairs. A later analysis estimated false discovery rates by permuting HLA or CMV assignments 20 times. In a later analysis, co-occurring TCRs were grouped with DBSCAN, and TCRdist sequence similarity was added when clustering was performed within HLA-allele-positive subsets. For co-occurrence clustering, repertoires with fewer than 30,000 or more than 120,000 public chains were excluded, along with 4 to 6 repertoires with anomalous nucleotide sharing. Not all clones reach the TCRdb copy of this immuneACCESS table, which keeps in-frame sequences only. Checked studies attribute under half of the gap to unresolved V genes and leave the rest unexplained. V, J and clone size are those of that table, while D and trimming were read from the DNA. This sample lists 150,000 to 200,000 clones; around 75% were detected once. The top ten clones comprise approximately 0.39% of the sample.

In total, 500 to 700 healthy bone marrow donors made up the cohort. At the time of sampling, all cohort members were nominally healthy, though unrecorded immune exposures were likely present. The donor was CMV seropositive and belonged to the group of 250 to 300 seropositive cohort members. A peripheral blood sample was provided by each donor, and peripheral blood mononuclear cells were used for TCR beta sequencing. Genomic DNA was extracted from the blood cell samples with the Qiagen DNeasy Blood Extraction Kit. On this clone itself: The specificity of this receptor is unknown. No base qualities exist here, and no much larger clone lies one base off it.

The CDR3 runs 13 amino acids, cysteine and phenylalanine included. Just CDR3 DNA is preserved here, 39 bases in frame from base 1. According to the germline V gene, CDR1 reads SGDLS and CDR2 reads YYNGEE. The V and J ends are trimmed by 4 bases and 8 bases, leaving 15 bases between them. The sequenced sample consisted of PBMCs. This receptor chain uses TRBV9 and TRBJ1-2; no D gene can be assigned with confidence. This clonotype was sampled from a male donor in good health and CMV-seropositive. The CDR3 protein: CASSPTPPQGYTF. DNA sequence: TGTGCCAGCAGCCCTACCCCCCCACAGGGCTACACCTTC.